Listed here are 9 T cell receptor beta chains from one sample, sequenced in a study of shared clonotypes between healthy human individuals. Sequencing used immunoSEQ multiplex PCR; TCRdb keeps in-frame clones, though not all of them. The sample has approximately 2.1 million clones, just over 90% seen once. Sequencing input: naive CD4+ T cells from PBMCs. The sample's subset: CD45RA+ positively selected. Receptors were obtained from a young man in good health. Some clones in this sample may be carry-over from other donors' samples.

The chain carries TRBV4-2 and TRBJ2-1; 7 bases fit TRBD2. Looked up from germline, CDR1 is LGHNA and CDR2 is YNFKEQ. J was trimmed by 7 bases and V by 0 bases; bases with no gene match: 9. There are 16 residues in the CDR3. CDR3 DNA sequence: TGTGCCAGCAGCCAAGAACCCCGGGACTACTTAAATGAGCAGTTCTTC. Translation gives CASSQEPRDYLNEQFF.

The gene calls are TRBV7-8 and TRBJ2-5; 9 positions match TRBD2. Germline V CDR1 and CDR2: SGHVS, FQNEAQ. Trimming at V came to 4 bases and at J to 5 bases, leaving 8 bases not matched to a gene. The CDR3 has 15 residues. The CDR3 nucleotides read TGTGCCAGCAGCTCCAGACTAGCGGAGCCGGAGACCCAGTACTTC. Protein sequence: CASSSRLAEPETQYF.

This sequence joins TRBV2 and TRBJ2-1; 7 bases are a match to TRBD2. Losses at the gene ends were 8 bases for V and 8 bases for J; bases not matched to a gene: 12. Germline lookup yields CDR1 SNHLY and CDR2 FYNNEI. The length of the CDR3 is 14 residues. The CDR3 nucleotides are TGTGCCAGCTACGCGGGAGAACACTTACATGAGCAGTTCTTC. It is translated as CASYAGEHLHEQFF.

The gene calls are TRBV5-4 and TRBJ2-2; maybe TRBD1 (7 bases). The V end lost 1 base, the J end lost 4 bases, and 14 bases lay between the germline ends. This CDR3 has 16 residues. Germline V gives CDR1 SGHNT, CDR2 YYREEE (reference sequence). For the CDR3, the DNA is TGTGCCAGCAGCTTGCAAGGCAGGGGGGTCACCGGGGAGCTGTTTTTT. Translation: CASSLQGRGVTGELFF.

This chain joins TRBV2 and TRBJ1-6; TRBD1 agrees at 9 bases. This CDR3 spans 15 amino acids. Per germline, CDR1 SNHLY and CDR2 FYNNEI. Trimming took 7 bases from V and 8 from J; bases not matched to a gene: 9. Written as DNA, the CDR3 is TGTGCCAGCACGTCGTCCGGGACAGGGTATTCACCCCTCCACTTT. Its protein product is CASTSSGTGYSPLHF.

To note about this clone: In the same sample, other DNA sequences code for this CDR3. This chain links TRBV2 with TRBJ2-3; 10 nucleotides line up with TRBD2. CDR1 SNHLY and CDR2 FYNNEI come from the germline V gene. The CDR3 loop spans 14 amino acids. V lost 6 bases to trimming and J lost 3 bases; unmatched junction nucleotides: 3. CDR3 sequence reads: CASRTSGSTDTQYF. CDR3 coding DNA: TGTGCCAGCAGGACTAGCGGGTCTACAGATACGCAGTATTTT.

This clone has only one observation. The gene calls are TRBV5-1 and TRBJ2-5, with 12 bases matching TRBD1. Losses at the gene ends were 7 bases for V and 5 bases for J; bases not matched to a gene: 6. The CDR3 is 14 residues long. CDR1 is SGHRS, CDR2 YFSETQ, per germline. The CDR3: CASAPGQGAETQYF. The CDR3 DNA reads as TGCGCCAGCGCCCCGGGACAGGGGGCTGAGACCCAGTACTTC.

This rearrangement joins TRBV10-2 to TRBJ2-1; D gene unclear. CDR3 length equals 14 residues. CDR1 is WSHSY and CDR2 is SAAADI in the germline V gene. The V gene lost 10 bases and the J gene lost 0 bases, with 13 bases spanning the gap. The CDR3 protein is CAIQPGGSYNEQFF. CDR3 coding DNA: TGCGCCATCCAGCCGGGTGGCTCCTACAATGAGCAGTTCTTC.

J is TRBJ2-6 and V is TRBV9, with D uncertain. Germline-derived CDR1 and CDR2 are SGDLS and YYNGEE. V was pared by 4 bases and J by 2 bases, with 7 bases between. CDR3 length equals 14 residues. In DNA, the CDR3 is TGTGCCAGCAGCAGCCAACCTGGGGCCAACGTCCTGACTTTC. This encodes CASSSQPGANVLTF.